The 20 T cell receptor beta chains listed next were all sequenced from one sample in a study of shared clonotypes between healthy human individuals. Sequencing used immunoSEQ multiplex PCR; TCRdb keeps in-frame clones, though not all of them. The sample holds 2 million to 2.5 million clones, 95% seen once. The sequencing input was naive CD4+ T cells sorted from blood. Subset: CD45RA+ positively selected. These receptor sequences come from a man in his late teens or twenties in good health.

V and J are TRBV5-1 and TRBJ1-1, with 7 bases aligning to TRBD1. V was clipped by 0 bases and J by 8 bases; unmatched bases: 10. Germline lookup yields CDR1 SGHRS and CDR2 YFSETQ. The CDR3 has 15 amino acids. CDR3 residues: CASSLEGQPTNEAFF. CDR3 nucleotides: TGCGCCAGCAGCTTGGAGGGACAGCCAACAAACGAAGCTTTCTTT.

This chain links TRBV10-3 with TRBJ2-1; D is possibly TRBD2 (5 bases). Germline lookup yields CDR1 ENHRY and CDR2 SYGVKD. This CDR3 has 12 residues. The V and J ends lost 3 bases and 7 bases respectively, with 7 bases between them. This CDR3 is CAISEWENEQFF. The DNA for the CDR3 is TGTGCCATCAGTGAATGGGAGAATGAGCAGTTCTTC.

V and J are TRBV10-3 and TRBJ1-1, with 11 positions matching TRBD1. The length of the CDR3 is 15 residues. The germline gives CDR1 ENHRY, CDR2 SYGVKD. With 6 bases clipped from V and 0 bases from J, the junction kept 3 bases outside the gene matches. The CDR3 sequence is CAIRGTGGMNTEAFF. The CDR3 coding sequence is TGTGCCATCAGGGGGACAGGGGGGATGAACACTGAAGCTTTCTTT.

This clone is a singleton in its sample. Other DNA sequences in this sample translate to the same CDR3. V and J are TRBV6-5 and TRBJ1-5, with 8 bases that match TRBD1. The J segment lost 2 bases and the V segment lost 6 bases, leaving 3 bases of the junction unmatched. CDR1 and CDR2 (germline): MNHEY, SVGAGI. The CDR3 spans 14 residues. The CDR3 DNA follows: TGTGCCAGCAGCACGACAGGGGGCAATCAGCCCCAGCATTTT. Translating gives CASSTTGGNQPQHF.

The V call is TRBV7-9, the J call TRBJ2-6; TRBD1 matches 9 bases. Germline V gene lookup returns CDR1 SEHNR and CDR2 FQNEAQ (reference sequence). V shed 0 bases and J 9 bases; nucleotides not matched to a gene: 6. This CDR3 has 16 amino acids. CDR3 coding DNA: TGTGCCAGCAGCTTAGCACAGGGGGCGGGTGGCAACGTCCTGACTTTC. Translating it yields CASSLAQGAGGNVLTF.

The chain joins TRBV27 to TRBJ1-5; D gene ambiguous. V lost 2 bases and J lost 1, with 6 bases in between. The CDR3 extends over 14 amino acids. Germline assignment: CDR1 MNHEY and CDR2 SMNVEV (reference sequence). The CDR3: CASSLAGSNQPQHF. CDR3 nucleotide sequence: TGTGCCAGCAGTTTAGCAGGCAGCAATCAGCCCCAGCATTTT.

This chain joins TRBV14 and TRBJ2-1, with D perhaps TRBD2 (6 bases). V lost 0 bases, J lost 3 bases, and 12 bases lay in between. The CDR3 totals 16 residues. From germline, CDR1 is SGHDN and CDR2 FVKESK. CDR3 protein: CASSQDPGAVYNEQFF. In DNA, the CDR3 is TGTGCCAGCAGCCAAGATCCGGGAGCCGTCTACAATGAGCAGTTCTTC. Looking up the rest from reference TRBV14 and TRBJ2-1 gives the full variable domain: EAGVTQFPSHSVIEKGQTVTLRCDPISGHDNLYWYRRVMGKEIKFLLHFVKESKQDESGMPNNRFLAERTGGTYSTLKVQPAELEDSGVYFCASSQDPGAVYNEQFFGPGTRLTVL.

Turning to this clone: The sample contains more than one DNA sequence encoding this CDR3. The chain links TRBV6-5 to TRBJ2-7; 11 bases are shared with TRBD1. This CDR3 comprises 16 residues. Germline V lookup: CDR1 MNHEY, CDR2 SVGAGI. V shed 0 bases and J 5 bases; nucleotides not matched to a gene: 6. CDR3 residues: CASSYSSGTGGHEQYF. As DNA, the CDR3 is TGTGCCAGCAGTTACTCGTCGGGGACAGGGGGACACGAGCAGTACTTC.

The rearrangement uses TRBV6-6 and TRBJ2-2; 8 bases are a match to TRBD2. Germline CDR1 MNHNY, CDR2 SVGAGI (reference sequence). This CDR3 spans 15 amino acids. The J segment lost 6 bases and the V segment lost 0 bases, leaving 3 bases of the junction unmatched. The CDR3: CASSYSGLASGELFF. For the CDR3, the DNA is TGTGCCAGCAGTTACTCTGGACTAGCTTCCGGGGAGCTGTTTTTT.

The chain has TRBV6-1 and TRBJ1-5; D not resolved. The CDR3 totals 13 residues. From germline, CDR1 is MNHNS and CDR2 SASEGT. V was pared by 6 bases and J by 4 bases, with 10 bases between. The CDR3 coding sequence is TGTGCCAGCAGCGCGACCCAGAATCAGCCCCAGCATTTT. This codes for CASSATQNQPQHF.

The chain carries TRBV7-9 and TRBJ1-4, with TRBD1 as a possible D gene (5 bases). There are 15 residues in the CDR3. The V end was cut by 5 bases, the J end by 7 bases, with 17 bases between. The V gene's germline CDR1 is SEHNR and CDR2 FQNEAQ (reference sequence). CDR3 residues: CASSPTGTQTEKLFF. The CDR3 bases are TGTGCCAGCAGCCCCACCGGGACCCAAACTGAAAAACTGTTTTTT.

This sequence joins TRBV5-4 and TRBJ1-2, with 10 bases fitting TRBD1. The length of the CDR3 is 15 residues. From germline, CDR1 is SGHNT and CDR2 YYREEE (reference sequence). The trim removed 3 bases at V and 4 bases at J, leaving 6 bases unmatched. The CDR3 sequence is CASSYTRQGAYGYTF. Here the CDR3 DNA reads TGTGCCAGCAGCTATACCCGACAGGGGGCCTATGGCTACACCTTC.

J is TRBJ2-1 and V is TRBV27; D unresolved. The ends were cut back, 11 bases at V and 3 bases at J, with 14 bases in the middle. This CDR3 is built from 13 residues. Germline V gene sequence: CDR1 MNHEY, CDR2 SMNVEV (reference sequence). The CDR3 nucleotides are TGTGCCCCGTCGGTTGGATTCTACAATGAGCAGTTCTTC. This translates into CAPSVGFYNEQFF.

For this clone: Relative to the germline gene, one junction end is altered; a read error may explain this. The sample carries other DNA sequences with the same CDR3. The chain uses TRBV5-1 and TRBJ2-3; 9 bases map to TRBD2. The CDR3 sequence is 17 residues long. The germline V gene encodes CDR1 SGHRS and CDR2 YFSETQ. CDR3 region: CASSLGLAGSSTDTQYF. The CDR3 nucleotides read TGCGCCAGCAGTTTGGGGCTAGCGGGGTCTAGCACAGATACGCAGTATTTT.

The chain combines TRBV29-1 with TRBJ2-7; D is undetermined. The CDR3 consists of 14 residues. CDR1 and CDR2 (germline): SQVTM, ANQGSEA. Trimming stripped 5 bases from V and 1 base from J, with 15 bases between. In DNA form, the CDR3 reads TGCAGCGTTCGTGTAGGGCTGCATTCCTACGAGCAGTACTTC. Translation: CSVRVGLHSYEQYF.

CDR3 sequence (DNA): TGTGCCAGCAGCTCCGCAGGACAGGGACTATACGAGCAGTACTTC. Protein: CASSSAGQGLYEQYF. The V call is TRBV5-4, the J call TRBJ2-7; D might be TRBD1 (8 bases). This CDR3 spans 15 amino acids. The germline gives CDR1 SGHNT, CDR2 YYREEE (reference sequence). The V gene lost 3 bases and the J gene lost 4 bases, with 17 bases spanning the gap. Looking up the rest from reference TRBV5-4 and TRBJ2-7 gives the full variable domain: ETGVTQSPTHLIKTRGQQVTLRCSSQSGHNTVSWYQQALGQGPQFIFQYYREEENGRGNFPPRFSGLQFPNYSSELNVNALELDDSALYLCASSSAGQGLYEQYFGPGTRLTVT.

This clone was seen a single time. V usage is TRBV30 and J usage is TRBJ2-7, with 10 bases fitting TRBD1. There are 15 residues in the CDR3. J was trimmed by 3 bases and V by 0 bases; bases with no gene match: 5. Germline V lookup: CDR1 GTSNPN, CDR2 SVGIG (reference sequence). In nucleotides, the CDR3 is TGTGCCTGGAGTGTATTTTGGGACAGGGGCTACGAGCAGTACTTC. Its translation is CAWSVFWDRGYEQYF.

A single count supports this clone. The chain joins TRBV6-5 to TRBJ1-2; D unclear. The V and J ends lost 0 bases and 10 bases respectively, with 18 bases between them. Germline loops: CDR1 MNHEY, CDR2 SVGAGI. The CDR3 loop spans 15 amino acids. CDR3 DNA sequence: TGTGCCAGCAGTTACTCGAATGCCGGACCGACTGACTACACCTTC. This codes for CASSYSNAGPTDYTF.

V and J are TRBV4-1 and TRBJ1-2; 9 bases line up with TRBD1. The germline gives CDR1 MGHRA, CDR2 YSYEKL. V was clipped by 3 bases and J by 2 bases; unmatched bases: 13. The CDR3 is 18 residues long. The CDR3 reads CASSHGGGQGSSNYGYTF. CDR3 DNA: TGCGCCAGCAGCCACGGGGGGGGACAGGGATCTTCAAACTATGGCTACACCTTC.

The V call is TRBV29-1, the J call TRBJ1-2; 12 bases map to TRBD1. Germline-derived CDR1 and CDR2 are SQVTM and ANQGSEA. V was clipped by 6 bases and J by 4 bases; unmatched bases: 9. The CDR3 contains 15 residues. CDR3 DNA sequence: TGCAGCGTCAATTTAGGGACAGGGGGCTTCTATGGCTACACCTTC. It specifies CSVNLGTGGFYGYTF.